This T cell receptor beta chain comes out of a study of T cells in Graves' hyperthyroidism and ophthalmopathy. The CDR3 totals 12 residues. Trimming stripped 8 bases from V and 0 bases from J, with 7 bases between. In germline, CDR1 is ENHRY, CDR2 SYGVKD. It was RNA transcripts that yielded the amplified TCR beta CDR3 regions. First-round RT-PCR targeting the TCR CDR3 was performed with the HTBI primer set. TCRdb passed the multiplex PCR reads through MiXCR, listing each CDR3 protein once. Here the sample spans about 640,000 distinct CDR3 sequences, around 21% being singletons. The sequenced material came from blood. The clonotype comes from a man aged 30-40 years with Graves' ophthalmopathy. The rearrangement uses TRBV10-3 and TRBJ1-1; the D is unclear. CDR3 protein: CAIAAVNTEAFF. The CDR3 coding sequence is TGTGCCATCGCGGCGGTGAACACTGAAGCTTTCTTT.